The subject of this entry is one T cell receptor (beta chain). The data derive from a study of blood T cell repertoires in COVID-19. The wider study: Italy, Spain and the United States were the sources of the convalescent and acute COVID-19 samples. Sources were T cells, B-cell-depleted T cells, or PBMCs; the material itself was cDNA or gDNA.

In the authors' methods: Using reference gene primer amplification, nucleated cell counts were estimated. Libraries were prepared by immunoSEQ multiplex PCR; TCRdb keeps only in-frame clonotypes and omits some of them. That table supplies the V and J calls and clone size; D and trimming were determined from the DNA. The table shows tens of thousands of clones, with nearly 90% occurring only once. CDR1 is SGHTA and CDR2 is FQGNSA in the germline V gene. V was pared by 1 base and J by 9 bases, with 5 bases of the junction left unmatched. The CDR3 extends over 14 amino acids. Sequencing was carried out using peripheral blood. J is TRBJ2-3 and V is TRBV7-2, with TRBD2 matching over 9 bases. This TCR was recovered from a woman between 50 and 59 years old with active COVID-19. The CDR3 DNA reads as TGTGCCAGCAGCTTAGGGAGTAGCGGGAGCACGCAGTATTTT. The encoded protein is CASSLGSSGSTQYF.